This T cell receptor (beta chain) came from a study of blood T cell dynamics during melanoma immunotherapy. In the study overall: Patients with metastatic melanoma got pembrolizumab or nivolumab-ipilimumab as first-line care.

The CDR3 runs 15 residues. The germline gives CDR1 SEHNR, CDR2 FQNEAQ (reference sequence). V shed 5 bases and J shed 4 bases, with 15 bases lying between them. A fixed DNA input of about 0.35 ug was used per bulk PBMC sample. Produced via immunoSEQ multiplex PCR; TCRdb's table is partial and in-frame only. The sample lists roughly 30,000 clones, 80% to 85% seen once, with around a tenth in the top ten. As for time point: week 3, after first cycle of checkpoint inhibitor. Points from the study as a whole: At W3, later disease-control patients showed bifurcated PBMC repertoire changes, unlike progressors. Clones driving repertoire changes may be melanoma-specific or general immune activation.

With regard to this clone: Its target is not known.

This sequence joins TRBV7-9 and TRBJ2-1, with D perhaps TRBD2 (6 bases). This specimen was blood, taken from a patient treated with checkpoint blockade. This TCR came from a human donor with melanoma. CDR3 region: CASSPWGDPYNEQFF. The CDR3 nucleotides read TGTGCCAGCAGCCCGTGGGGGGATCCATACAATGAGCAGTTCTTC.